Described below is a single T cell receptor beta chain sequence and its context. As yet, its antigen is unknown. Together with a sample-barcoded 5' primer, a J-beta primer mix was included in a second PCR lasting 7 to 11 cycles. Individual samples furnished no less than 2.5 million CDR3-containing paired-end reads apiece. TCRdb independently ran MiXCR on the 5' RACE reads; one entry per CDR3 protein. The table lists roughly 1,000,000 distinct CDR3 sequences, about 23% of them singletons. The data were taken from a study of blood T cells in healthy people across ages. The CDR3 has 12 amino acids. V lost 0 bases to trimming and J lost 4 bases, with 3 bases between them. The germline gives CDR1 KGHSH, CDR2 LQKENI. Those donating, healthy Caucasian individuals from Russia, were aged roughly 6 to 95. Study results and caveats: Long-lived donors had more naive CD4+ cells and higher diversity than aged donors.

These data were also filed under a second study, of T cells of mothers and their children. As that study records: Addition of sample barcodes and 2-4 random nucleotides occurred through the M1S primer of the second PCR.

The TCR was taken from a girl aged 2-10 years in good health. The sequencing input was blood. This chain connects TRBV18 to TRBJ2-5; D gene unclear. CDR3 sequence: CASSPPPETQYF. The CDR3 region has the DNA TGTGCCAGCTCACCACCCCCAGAGACCCAGTACTTC.